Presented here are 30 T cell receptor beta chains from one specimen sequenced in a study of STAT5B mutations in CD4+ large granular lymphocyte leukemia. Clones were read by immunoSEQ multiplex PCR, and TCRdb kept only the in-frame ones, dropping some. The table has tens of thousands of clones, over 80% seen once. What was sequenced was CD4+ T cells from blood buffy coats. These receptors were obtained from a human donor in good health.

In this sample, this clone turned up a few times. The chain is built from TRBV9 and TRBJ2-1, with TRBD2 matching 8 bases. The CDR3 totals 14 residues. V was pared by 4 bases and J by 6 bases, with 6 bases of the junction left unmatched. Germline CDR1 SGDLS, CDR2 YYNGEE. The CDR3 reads CASSMVGTSNEQFF. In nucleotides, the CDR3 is TGTGCCAGCAGCATGGTCGGGACTAGCAATGAGCAGTTCTTC.

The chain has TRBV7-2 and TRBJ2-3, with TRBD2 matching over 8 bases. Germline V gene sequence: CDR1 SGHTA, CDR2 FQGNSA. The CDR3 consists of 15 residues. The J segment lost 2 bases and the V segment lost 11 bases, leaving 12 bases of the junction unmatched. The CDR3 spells CALGGASSYTDTQYF. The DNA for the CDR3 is TGTGCCCTCGGGGGGGCGAGTTCTTACACAGATACGCAGTATTTT.

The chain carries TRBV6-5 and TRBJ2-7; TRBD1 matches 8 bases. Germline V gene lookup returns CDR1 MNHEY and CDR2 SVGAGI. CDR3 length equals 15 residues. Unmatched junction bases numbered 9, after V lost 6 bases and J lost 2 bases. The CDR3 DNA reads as TGTGCCAGCAGCCAGGGGGCGGTTCGGGCCTACGAGCAGTACTTC. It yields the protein CASSQGAVRAYEQYF.

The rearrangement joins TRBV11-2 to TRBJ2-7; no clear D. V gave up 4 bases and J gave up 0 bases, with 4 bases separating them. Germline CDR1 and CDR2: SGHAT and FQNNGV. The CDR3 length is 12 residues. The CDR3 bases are TGTGCCAGCAGCTCCGGCTCCTACGAGCAGTACTTC. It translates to CASSSGSYEQYF.

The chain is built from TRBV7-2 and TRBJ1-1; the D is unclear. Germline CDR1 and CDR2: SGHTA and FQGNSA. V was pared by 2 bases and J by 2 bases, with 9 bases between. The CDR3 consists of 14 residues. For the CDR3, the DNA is TGTGCCAGCAGCTTACTTGGCGGAAACACTGAAGCTTTCTTT. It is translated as CASSLLGGNTEAFF.

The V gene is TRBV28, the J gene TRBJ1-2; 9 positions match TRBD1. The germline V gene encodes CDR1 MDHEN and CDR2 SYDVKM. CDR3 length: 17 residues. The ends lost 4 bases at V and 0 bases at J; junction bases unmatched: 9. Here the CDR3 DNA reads TGTGCCAGCAGTTATTACAGGGGGCTTACGACTAACTATGGCTACACCTTC. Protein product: CASSYYRGLTTNYGYTF.

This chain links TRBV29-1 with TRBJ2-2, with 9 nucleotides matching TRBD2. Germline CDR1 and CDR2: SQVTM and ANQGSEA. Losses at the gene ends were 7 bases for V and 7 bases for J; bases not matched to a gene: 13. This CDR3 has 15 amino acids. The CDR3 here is CSAYGLAGMGGELFF. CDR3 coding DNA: TGCAGCGCCTATGGGCTAGCGGGAATGGGCGGGGAGCTGTTTTTT.

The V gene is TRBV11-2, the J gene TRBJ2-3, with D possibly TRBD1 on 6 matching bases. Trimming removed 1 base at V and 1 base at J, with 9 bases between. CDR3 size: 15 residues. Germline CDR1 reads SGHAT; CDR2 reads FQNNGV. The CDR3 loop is CASSLGPGGTDTQYF. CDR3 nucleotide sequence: TGTGCCAGCAGCTTAGGTCCAGGGGGCACAGATACGCAGTATTTT.

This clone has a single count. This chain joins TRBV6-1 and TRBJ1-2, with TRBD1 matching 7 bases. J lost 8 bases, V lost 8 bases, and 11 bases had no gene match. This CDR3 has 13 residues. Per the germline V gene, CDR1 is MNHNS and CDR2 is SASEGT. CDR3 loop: CASLRTGQSGYTF. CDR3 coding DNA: TGTGCCAGCTTACGGACAGGACAGTCAGGCTACACCTTC.

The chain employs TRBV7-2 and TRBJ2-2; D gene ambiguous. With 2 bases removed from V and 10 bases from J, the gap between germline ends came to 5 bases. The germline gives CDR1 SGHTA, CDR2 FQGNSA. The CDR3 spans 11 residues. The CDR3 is CASSLLTELFF. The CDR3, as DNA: TGTGCCAGCAGCTTATTGACGGAGCTGTTTTTT.

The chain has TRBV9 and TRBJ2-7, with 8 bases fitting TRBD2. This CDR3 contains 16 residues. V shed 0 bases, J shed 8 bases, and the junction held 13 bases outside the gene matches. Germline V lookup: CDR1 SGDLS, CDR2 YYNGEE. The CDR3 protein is CASSVDRGTRPWQQYF. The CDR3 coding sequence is TGTGCCAGCAGCGTAGATAGGGGGACTAGGCCCTGGCAGCAGTACTTC.

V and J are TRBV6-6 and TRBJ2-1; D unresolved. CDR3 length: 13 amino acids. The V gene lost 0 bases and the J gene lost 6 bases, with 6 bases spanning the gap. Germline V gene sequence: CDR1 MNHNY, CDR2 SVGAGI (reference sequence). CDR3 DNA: TGTGCCAGCAGTTACTCATCTGGCAATGAGCAGTTCTTC. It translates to CASSYSSGNEQFF.

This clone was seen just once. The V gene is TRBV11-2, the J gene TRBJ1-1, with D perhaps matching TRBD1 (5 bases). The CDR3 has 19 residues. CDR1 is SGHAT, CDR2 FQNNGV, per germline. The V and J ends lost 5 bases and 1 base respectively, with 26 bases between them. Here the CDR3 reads CASSVINRLSNRKNTEAFF. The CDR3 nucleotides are TGTGCCAGCAGCGTAATAAACAGGCTATCAAATCGGAAGAACACTGAAGCTTTCTTT.

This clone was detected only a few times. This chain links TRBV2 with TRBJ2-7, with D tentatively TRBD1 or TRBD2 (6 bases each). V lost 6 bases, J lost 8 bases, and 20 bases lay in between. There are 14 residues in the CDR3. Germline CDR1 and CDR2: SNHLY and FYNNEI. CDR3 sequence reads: CASSSAGGGIQQYF. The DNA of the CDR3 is TGTGCCAGCAGCTCCGCCGGAGGGGGGATACAGCAGTACTTC. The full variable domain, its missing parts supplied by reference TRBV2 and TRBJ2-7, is EPEVTQTPSHQVTQMGQEVILRCVPISNHLYFYWYRQILGQKVEFLVSFYNNEISEKSEIFDDQFSVERPDGSNFTLKIRSTKLEDSAMYFCASSSAGGGIQQYFGPGTRLTVT.

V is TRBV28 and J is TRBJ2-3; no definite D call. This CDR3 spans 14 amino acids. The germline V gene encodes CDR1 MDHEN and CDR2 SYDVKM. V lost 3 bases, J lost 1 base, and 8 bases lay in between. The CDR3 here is CASSLNYRTDTQYF. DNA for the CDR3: TGTGCCAGCAGTTTGAACTACCGCACAGATACGCAGTATTTT.

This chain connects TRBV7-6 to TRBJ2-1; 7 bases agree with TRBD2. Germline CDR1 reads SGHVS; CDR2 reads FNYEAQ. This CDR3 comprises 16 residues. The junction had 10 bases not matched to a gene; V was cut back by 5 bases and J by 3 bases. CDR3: CASSPGGREFYNEQFF. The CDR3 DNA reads TGTGCCAGCAGCCCAGGCGGGCGGGAGTTCTACAATGAGCAGTTCTTC.

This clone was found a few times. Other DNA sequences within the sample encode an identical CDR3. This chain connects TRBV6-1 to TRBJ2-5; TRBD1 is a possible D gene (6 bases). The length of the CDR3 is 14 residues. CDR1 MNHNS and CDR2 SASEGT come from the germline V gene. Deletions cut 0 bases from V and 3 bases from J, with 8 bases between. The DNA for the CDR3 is TGTGCCAGCAGTGAAGCACAGGGTGAAGAGACCCAGTACTTC. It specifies CASSEAQGEETQYF.

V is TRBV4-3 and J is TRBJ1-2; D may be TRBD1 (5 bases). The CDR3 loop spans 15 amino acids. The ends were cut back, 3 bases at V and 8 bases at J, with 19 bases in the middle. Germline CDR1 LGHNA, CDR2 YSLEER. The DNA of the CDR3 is TGCGCCAGCAGCCATCTTGGGGGTGGAGGGTCAGGCTACACCTTC. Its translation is CASSHLGGGGSGYTF.

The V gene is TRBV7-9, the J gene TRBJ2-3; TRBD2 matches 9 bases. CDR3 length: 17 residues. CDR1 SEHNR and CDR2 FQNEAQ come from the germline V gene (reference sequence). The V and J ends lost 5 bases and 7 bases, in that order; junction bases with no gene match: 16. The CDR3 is CASSAQWGAGGKNTQYF. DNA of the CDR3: TGTGCCAGCAGCGCCCAGTGGGGAGCGGGAGGCAAAAATACGCAGTATTTT.

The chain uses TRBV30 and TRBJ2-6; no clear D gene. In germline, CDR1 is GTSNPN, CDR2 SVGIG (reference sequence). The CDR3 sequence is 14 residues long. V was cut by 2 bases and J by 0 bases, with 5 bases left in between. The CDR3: CAWSRVSGANVLTF. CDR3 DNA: TGTGCCTGGAGTAGAGTCTCTGGGGCCAACGTCCTGACTTTC. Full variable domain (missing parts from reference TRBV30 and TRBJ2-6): SQTIHQWPATLVQPVGSPLSLECTVEGTSNPNLYWYRQAAGRGLQLLFYSVGIGQISSEVPQNLSASRPQDRQFILSSKKLLLSDSGFYLCAWSRVSGANVLTFGAGSRLTVL.

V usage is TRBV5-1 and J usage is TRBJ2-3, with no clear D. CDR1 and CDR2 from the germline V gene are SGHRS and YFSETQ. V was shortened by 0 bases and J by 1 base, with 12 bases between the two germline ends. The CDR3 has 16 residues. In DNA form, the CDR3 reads TGCGCCAGCAGCTTGGTTAGACCGTCGGGCACAGATACGCAGTATTTT. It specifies CASSLVRPSGTDTQYF.

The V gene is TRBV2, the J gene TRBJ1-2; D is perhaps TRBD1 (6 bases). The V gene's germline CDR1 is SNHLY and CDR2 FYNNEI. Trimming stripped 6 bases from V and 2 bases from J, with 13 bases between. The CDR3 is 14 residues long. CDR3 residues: CASSYRDPNYGYTF. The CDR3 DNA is TGTGCCAGCAGCTACAGGGATCCCAACTATGGCTACACCTTC.

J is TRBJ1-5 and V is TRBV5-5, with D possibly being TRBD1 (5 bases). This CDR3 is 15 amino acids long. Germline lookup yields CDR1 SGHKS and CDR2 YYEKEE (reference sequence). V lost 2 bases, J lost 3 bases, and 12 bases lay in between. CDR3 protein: CASSFPGNINQPQHF. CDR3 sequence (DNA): TGTGCCAGCAGCTTCCCAGGGAACATCAATCAGCCCCAGCATTTT.

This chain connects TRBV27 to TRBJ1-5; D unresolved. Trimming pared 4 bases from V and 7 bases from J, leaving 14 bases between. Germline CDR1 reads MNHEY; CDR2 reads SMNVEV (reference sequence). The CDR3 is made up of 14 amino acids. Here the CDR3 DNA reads TGTGCCAGCAGTTCCTCGAGCAACAGCCAGCCCCAGCATTTT. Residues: CASSSSSNSQPQHF.

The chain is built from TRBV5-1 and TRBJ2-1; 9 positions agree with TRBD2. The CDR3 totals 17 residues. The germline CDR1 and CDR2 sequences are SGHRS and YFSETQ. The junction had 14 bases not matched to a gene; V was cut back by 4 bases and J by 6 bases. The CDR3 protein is CASSNLAVTSGSNEQFF. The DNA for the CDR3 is TGCGCCAGCAGCAACCTGGCGGTGACTAGCGGATCCAATGAGCAGTTCTTC.

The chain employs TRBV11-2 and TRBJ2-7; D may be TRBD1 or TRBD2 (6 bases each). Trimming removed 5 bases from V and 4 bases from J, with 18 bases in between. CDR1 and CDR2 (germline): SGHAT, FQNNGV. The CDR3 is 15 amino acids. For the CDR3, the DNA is TGTGCCAGCAGCCTACGAGCACAGGGACTGTACGAGCAGTACTTC. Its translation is CASSLRAQGLYEQYF.

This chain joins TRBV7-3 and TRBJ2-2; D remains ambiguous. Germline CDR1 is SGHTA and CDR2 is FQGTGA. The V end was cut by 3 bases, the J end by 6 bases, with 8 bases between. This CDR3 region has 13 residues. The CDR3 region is CASSFQNPGELFF. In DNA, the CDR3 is TGTGCCAGCAGCTTTCAGAATCCCGGGGAGCTGTTTTTT.

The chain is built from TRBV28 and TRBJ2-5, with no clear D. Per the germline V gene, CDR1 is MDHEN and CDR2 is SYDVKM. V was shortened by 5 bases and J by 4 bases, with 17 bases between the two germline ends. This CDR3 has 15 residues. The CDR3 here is CASSLWGSRGETQYF. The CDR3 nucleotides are TGTGCCAGCAGTCTGTGGGGTTCTCGAGGAGAGACCCAGTACTTC.

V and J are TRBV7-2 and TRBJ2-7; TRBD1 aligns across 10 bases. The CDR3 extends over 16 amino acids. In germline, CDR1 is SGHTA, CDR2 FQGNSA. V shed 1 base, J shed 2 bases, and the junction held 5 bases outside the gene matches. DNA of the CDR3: TGTGCCAGCAGCTTAGGGGGGGGGACAGGGGCCTACGAGCAGTACTTC. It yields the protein CASSLGGGTGAYEQYF.

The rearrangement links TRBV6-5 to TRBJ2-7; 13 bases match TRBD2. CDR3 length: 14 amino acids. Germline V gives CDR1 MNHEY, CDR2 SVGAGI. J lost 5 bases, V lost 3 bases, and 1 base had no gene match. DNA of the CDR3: TGTGCCAGCAGTTATGGACTAGCGGGAGACGAGCAGTACTTC. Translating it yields CASSYGLAGDEQYF.